These 4 T cell receptor beta chains originate from one sample sequenced in a study of shared clonotypes between healthy human individuals. Sequenced by immunoSEQ multiplex PCR; TCRdb stores in-frame clones only, minus some. The sample has 2,500,000 or so clones, around 90% seen once. The sequencing input was naive CD4+ T cells sorted from blood. Noted subset: CD45RA+ positively selected. The origin of the receptors is a man in his late teens or twenties in good health.

The chain combines TRBV5-1 with TRBJ2-3, with D possibly matching TRBD1 (6 bases). V was cut by 0 bases and J by 4 bases, with 9 bases left in between. The germline gives CDR1 SGHRS, CDR2 YFSETQ. The CDR3 extends over 14 amino acids. CDR3 in DNA: TGCGCCAGCAGCTTGGACAGGGCTTCAGATACGCAGTATTTT. Translated, it gives CASSLDRASDTQYF.

The rearrangement joins TRBV5-4 to TRBJ2-5; 10 nucleotides align to TRBD2. From germline, CDR1 is SGHNT and CDR2 YYREEE (reference sequence). The CDR3 runs to 16 residues. V shed 4 bases, J shed 5 bases, and the junction held 11 bases outside the gene matches. CDR3 sequence (DNA): TGTGCCAGCAGCCCTGGGGGTAGCGGGAGGTTCGAGACCCAGTACTTC. It translates to CASSPGGSGRFETQYF.

The chain has TRBV28 and TRBJ1-2; 10 bases are shared with TRBD1. Germline loops: CDR1 MDHEN, CDR2 SYDVKM. The CDR3 runs 15 residues. The ends lost 4 bases at V and 8 bases at J; junction bases unmatched: 10. The CDR3 DNA reads as TGTGCCAGCAGTTCTCAAGGGACAGGGGTTCACGGCTACACCTTC. Encoded protein: CASSSQGTGVHGYTF.

V gene TRBV5-1 combines with J gene TRBJ2-2, with TRBD2 identical over 11 bases. Germline values: CDR1 SGHRS, CDR2 YFSETQ. With 6 bases clipped from V and 4 bases from J, the junction kept 8 bases outside the gene matches. The CDR3 totals 16 residues. The CDR3 nucleotides are TGCGCCAGCACTATTGAACTAGCGGGGGCCACCGGGGAGCTGTTTTTT. Encoded protein: CASTIELAGATGELFF.